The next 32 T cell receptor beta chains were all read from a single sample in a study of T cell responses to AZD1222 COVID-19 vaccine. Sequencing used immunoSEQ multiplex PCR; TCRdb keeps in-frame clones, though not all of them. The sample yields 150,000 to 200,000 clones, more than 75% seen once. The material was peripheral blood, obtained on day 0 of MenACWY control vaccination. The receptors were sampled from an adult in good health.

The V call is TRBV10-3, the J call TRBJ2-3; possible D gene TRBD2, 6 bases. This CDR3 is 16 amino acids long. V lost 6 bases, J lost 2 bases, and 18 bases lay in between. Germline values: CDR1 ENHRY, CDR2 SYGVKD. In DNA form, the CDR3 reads TGTGCCATCAGCTCGCGGCCGTTAGCGGACACAGATACGCAGTATTTT. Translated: CAISSRPLADTDTQYF.

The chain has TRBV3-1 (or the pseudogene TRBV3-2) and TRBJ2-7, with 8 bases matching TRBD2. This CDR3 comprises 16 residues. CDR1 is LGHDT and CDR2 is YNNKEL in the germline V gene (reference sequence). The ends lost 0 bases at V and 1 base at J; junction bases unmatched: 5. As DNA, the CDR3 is TGTGCCAGCAGCCAAGATACGGGACTAGTGTCCTACGAGCAGTACTTC. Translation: CASSQDTGLVSYEQYF.

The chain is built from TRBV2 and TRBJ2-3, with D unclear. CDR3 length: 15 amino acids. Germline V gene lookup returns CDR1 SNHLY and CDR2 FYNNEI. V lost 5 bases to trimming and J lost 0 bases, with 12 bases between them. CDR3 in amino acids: CASSPQRLSTDTQYF. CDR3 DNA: TGTGCCAGCAGTCCTCAGAGGTTAAGCACAGATACGCAGTATTTT.

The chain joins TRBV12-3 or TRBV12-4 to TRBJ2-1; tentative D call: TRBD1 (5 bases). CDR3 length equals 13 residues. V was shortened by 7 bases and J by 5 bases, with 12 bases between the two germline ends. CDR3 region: CASTPDTHNEQFF. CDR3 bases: TGTGCCAGCACTCCGGACACCCACAATGAGCAGTTCTTC.

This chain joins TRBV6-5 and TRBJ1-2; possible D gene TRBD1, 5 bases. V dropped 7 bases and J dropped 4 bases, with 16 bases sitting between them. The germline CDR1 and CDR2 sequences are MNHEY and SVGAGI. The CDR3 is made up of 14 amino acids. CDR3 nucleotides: TGTGCCAGCAACCCTGGGGCACAATTCTATGGCTACACCTTC. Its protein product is CASNPGAQFYGYTF.

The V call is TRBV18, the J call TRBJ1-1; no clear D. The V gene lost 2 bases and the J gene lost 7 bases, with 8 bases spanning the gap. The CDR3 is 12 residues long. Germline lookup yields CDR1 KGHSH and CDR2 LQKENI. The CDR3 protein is CASSPKGNEAFF. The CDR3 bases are TGTGCCAGCTCACCAAAAGGAAATGAAGCTTTCTTT.

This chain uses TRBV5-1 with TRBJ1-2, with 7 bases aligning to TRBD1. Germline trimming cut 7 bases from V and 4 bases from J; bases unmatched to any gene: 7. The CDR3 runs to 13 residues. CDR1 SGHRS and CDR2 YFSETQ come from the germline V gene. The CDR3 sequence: CASAAGTAYGYTF. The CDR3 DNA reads TGCGCCAGCGCCGCCGGGACAGCCTATGGCTACACCTTC.

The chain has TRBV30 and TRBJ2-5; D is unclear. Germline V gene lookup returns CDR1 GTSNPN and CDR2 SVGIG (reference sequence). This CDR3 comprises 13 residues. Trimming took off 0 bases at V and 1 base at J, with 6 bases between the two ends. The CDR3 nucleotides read TGTGCCTGGAGTGTGCTTAGCCAAGAGACCCAGTACTTC. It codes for CAWSVLSQETQYF.

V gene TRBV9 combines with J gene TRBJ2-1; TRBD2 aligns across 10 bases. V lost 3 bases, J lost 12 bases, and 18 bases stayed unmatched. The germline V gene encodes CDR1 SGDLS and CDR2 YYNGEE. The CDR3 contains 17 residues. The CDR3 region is CASSGTPGLALQGGQFF. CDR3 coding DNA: TGTGCCAGCAGCGGAACTCCGGGACTAGCGCTCCAAGGGGGGCAGTTCTTC.

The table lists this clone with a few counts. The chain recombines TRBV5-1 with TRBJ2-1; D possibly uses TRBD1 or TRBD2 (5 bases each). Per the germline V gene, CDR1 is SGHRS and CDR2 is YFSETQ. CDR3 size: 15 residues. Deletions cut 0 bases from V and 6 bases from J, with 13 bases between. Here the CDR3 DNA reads TGCGCCAGCAGCTTGGACCCCGGGACCCGCAATGAGCAGTTCTTC. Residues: CASSLDPGTRNEQFF.

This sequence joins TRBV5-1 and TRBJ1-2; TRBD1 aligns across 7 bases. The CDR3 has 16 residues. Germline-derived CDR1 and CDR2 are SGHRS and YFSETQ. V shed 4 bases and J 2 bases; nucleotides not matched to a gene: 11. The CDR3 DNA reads TGCGCCAGCAGCGCGAGCCGGGACAGAGACAACTATGGCTACACCTTC. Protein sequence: CASSASRDRDNYGYTF.

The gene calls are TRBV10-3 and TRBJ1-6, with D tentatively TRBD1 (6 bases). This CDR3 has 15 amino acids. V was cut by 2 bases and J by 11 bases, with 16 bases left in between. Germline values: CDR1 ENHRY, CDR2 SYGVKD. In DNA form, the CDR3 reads TGTGCCATCAGTGAGCGGGCAGGGGTCCCGACACCCCTCCACTTT. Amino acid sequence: CAISERAGVPTPLHF.

The CDR3 loop reads CAWGIGTSHNEQFF. Written as DNA, the CDR3 is TGTGCCTGGGGGATAGGGACTAGCCACAATGAGCAGTTCTTC. V and J are TRBV30 and TRBJ2-1; 9 nucleotides line up with TRBD2. Germline CDR1 GTSNPN, CDR2 SVGIG (reference sequence). The CDR3 consists of 14 residues. V was clipped by 5 bases and J by 5 bases; unmatched bases: 7.

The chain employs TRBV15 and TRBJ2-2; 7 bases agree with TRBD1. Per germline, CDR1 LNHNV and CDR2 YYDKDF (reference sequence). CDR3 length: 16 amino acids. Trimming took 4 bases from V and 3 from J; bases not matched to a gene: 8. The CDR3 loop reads CATSTPEQGDTGELFF. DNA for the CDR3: TGTGCCACCAGCACCCCTGAGCAGGGGGACACCGGGGAGCTGTTTTTT.

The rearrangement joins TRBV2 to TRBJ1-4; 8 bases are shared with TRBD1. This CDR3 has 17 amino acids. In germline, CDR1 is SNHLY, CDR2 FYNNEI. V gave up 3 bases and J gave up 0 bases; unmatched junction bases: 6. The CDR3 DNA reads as TGTGCCAGCAGTGATCAGGGGGCTGTTGCAACTAATGAAAAACTGTTTTTT. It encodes CASSDQGAVATNEKLFF.

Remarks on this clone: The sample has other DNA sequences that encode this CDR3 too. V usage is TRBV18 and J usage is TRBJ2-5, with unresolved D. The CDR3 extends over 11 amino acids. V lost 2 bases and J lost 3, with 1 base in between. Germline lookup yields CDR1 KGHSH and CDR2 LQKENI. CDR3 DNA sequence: TGTGCCAGCTCACCAAAAGAGACCCAGTACTTC. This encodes CASSPKETQYF.

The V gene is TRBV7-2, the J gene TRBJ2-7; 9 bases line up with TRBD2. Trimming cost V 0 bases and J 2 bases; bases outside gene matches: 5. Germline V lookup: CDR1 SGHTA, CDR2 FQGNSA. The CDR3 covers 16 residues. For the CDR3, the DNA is TGTGCCAGCAGCTTAGCATCTAGCGGGGCCCCCTACGAGCAGTACTTC. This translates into CASSLASSGAPYEQYF.

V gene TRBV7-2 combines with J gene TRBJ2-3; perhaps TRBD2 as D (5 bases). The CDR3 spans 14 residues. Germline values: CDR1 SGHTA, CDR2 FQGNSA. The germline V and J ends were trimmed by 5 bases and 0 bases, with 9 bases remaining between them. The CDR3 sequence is CASSPPGSTDTQYF. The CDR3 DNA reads TGTGCCAGCAGCCCCCCGGGAAGCACAGATACGCAGTATTTT. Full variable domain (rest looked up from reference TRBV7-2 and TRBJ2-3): GAGVSQSPSNKVTEKGKDVELRCDPISGHTALYWYRQSLGQGLEFLIYFQGNSAPDKSGLPSDRFSAERTGGSVSTLTIQRTQQEDSAVYLCASSPPGSTDTQYFGPGTRLTVL.

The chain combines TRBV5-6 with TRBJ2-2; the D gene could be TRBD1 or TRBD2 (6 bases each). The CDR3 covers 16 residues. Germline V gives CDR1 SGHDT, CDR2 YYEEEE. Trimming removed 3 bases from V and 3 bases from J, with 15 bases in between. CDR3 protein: CASSSWGASDTGELFF. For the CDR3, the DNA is TGTGCCAGCAGCTCGTGGGGGGCAAGTGACACCGGGGAGCTGTTTTTT. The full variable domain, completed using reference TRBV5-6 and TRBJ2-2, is DAGVTQSPTHLIKTRGQQVTLRCSPKSGHDTVSWYQQALGQGPQFIFQYYEEEERQRGNFPDRFSGHQFPNYSSELNVNALLLGDSALYLCASSSWGASDTGELFFGEGSRLTVL.

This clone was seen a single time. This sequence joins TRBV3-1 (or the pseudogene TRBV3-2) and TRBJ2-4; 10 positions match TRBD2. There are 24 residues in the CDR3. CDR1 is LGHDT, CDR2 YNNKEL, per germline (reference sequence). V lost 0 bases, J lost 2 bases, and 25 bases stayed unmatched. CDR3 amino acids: CASSQEFFVQGPAGGPWTKNIQYF. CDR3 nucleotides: TGTGCCAGCAGCCAAGAATTTTTTGTCCAAGGCCCAGCGGGGGGGCCGTGGACCAAAAACATTCAGTACTTC.

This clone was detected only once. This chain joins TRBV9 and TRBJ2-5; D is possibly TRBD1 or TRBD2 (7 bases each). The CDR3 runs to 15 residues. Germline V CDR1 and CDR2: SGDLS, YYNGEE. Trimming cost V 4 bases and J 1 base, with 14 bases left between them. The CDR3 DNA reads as TGTGCCAGCAGCATTTCAGGGGGGGGCCAAGAGACCCAGTACTTC. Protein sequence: CASSISGGGQETQYF.

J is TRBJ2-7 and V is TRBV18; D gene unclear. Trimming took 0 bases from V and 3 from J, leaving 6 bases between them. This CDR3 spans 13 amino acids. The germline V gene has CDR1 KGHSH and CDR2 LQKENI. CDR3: CASSPPGIYEQYF. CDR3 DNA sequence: TGTGCCAGCTCACCACCAGGCATCTACGAGCAGTACTTC. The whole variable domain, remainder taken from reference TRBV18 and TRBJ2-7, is NAGVMQNPRHLVRRRGQEARLRCSPMKGHSHVYWYRQLPEEGLKFMVYLQKENIIDESGMPKERFSAEFPKEGPSILRIQQVVRGDSAAYFCASSPPGIYEQYFGPGTRLTVT.

The CDR3 nucleotides read TGCGCCAGCAGCCGTTCCGGGACAGGGGGTCTCGAGCAGTACTTC. It translates to CASSRSGTGGLEQYF. J is TRBJ2-7 and V is TRBV4-1, with TRBD1 identical over 11 bases. J gave up 6 bases and V 4 bases, and 8 bases lay outside the gene matches. CDR1 is MGHRA, CDR2 YSYEKL, per germline. There are 15 residues in the CDR3.

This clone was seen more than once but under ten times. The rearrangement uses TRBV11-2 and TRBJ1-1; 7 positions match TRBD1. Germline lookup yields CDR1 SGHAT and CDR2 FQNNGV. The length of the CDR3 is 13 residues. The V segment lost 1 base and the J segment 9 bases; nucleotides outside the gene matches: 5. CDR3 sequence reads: CASSLVDREKAFF. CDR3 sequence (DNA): TGTGCCAGCAGCTTAGTCGACAGGGAAAAAGCTTTCTTT.

The DNA for the CDR3 is TGCGCCAGCAGCTCCCAGGGGGGGCCCGACGAGCAGTACTTC. Its translation is CASSSQGGPDEQYF. The chain uses TRBV5-1 and TRBJ2-7; the D call may be TRBD1 or TRBD2 (7 bases each). The CDR3 spans 14 residues. Looked up from germline, CDR1 is SGHRS and CDR2 is YFSETQ. V was cut by 3 bases and J by 5 bases, with 15 bases left in between.

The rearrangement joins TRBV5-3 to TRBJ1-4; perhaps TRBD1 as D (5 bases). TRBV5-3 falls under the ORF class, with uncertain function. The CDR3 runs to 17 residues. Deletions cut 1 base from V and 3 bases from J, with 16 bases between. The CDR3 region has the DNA TGTGCCAGAAGCTTGTTGGCGGGGGTGTCATCTAATGAAAAACTGTTTTTT. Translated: CARSLLAGVSSNEKLFF.

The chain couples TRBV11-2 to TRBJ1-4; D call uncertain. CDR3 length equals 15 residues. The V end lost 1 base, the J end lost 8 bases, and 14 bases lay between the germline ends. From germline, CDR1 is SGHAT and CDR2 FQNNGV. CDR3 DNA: TGTGCCAGCAGCTTAGTCGGGCCCCAAGGGGAAAAACTGTTTTTT. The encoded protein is CASSLVGPQGEKLFF. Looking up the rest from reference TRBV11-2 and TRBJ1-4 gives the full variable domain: EAGVAQSPRYKIIEKRQSVAFWCNPISGHATLYWYQQILGQGPKLLIQFQNNGVVDDSQLPKDRFSAERLKGVDSTLKIQPAKLEDSAVYLCASSLVGPQGEKLFFGSGTQLSVL.

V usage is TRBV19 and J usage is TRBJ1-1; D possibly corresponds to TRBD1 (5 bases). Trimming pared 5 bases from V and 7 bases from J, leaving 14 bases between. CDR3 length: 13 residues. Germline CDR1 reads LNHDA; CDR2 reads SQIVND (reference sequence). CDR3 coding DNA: TGTGCCAGTAGTCTCCCAGGGTTGGTTGAAGCTTTCTTT. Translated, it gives CASSLPGLVEAFF.

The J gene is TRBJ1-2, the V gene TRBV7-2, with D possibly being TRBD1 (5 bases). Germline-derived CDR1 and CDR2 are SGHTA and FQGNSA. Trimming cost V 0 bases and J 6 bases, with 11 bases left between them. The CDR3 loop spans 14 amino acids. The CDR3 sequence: CASSLARGDHGYTF. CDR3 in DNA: TGTGCCAGCAGCTTAGCGCGGGGGGATCATGGCTACACCTTC.

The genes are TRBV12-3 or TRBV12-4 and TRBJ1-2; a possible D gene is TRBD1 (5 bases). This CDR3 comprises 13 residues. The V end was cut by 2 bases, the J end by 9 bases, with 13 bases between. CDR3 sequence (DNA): TGTGCCAGCAGTTTACCGGGGGGTGGGAGCTACACCTTC. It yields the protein CASSLPGGGSYTF.

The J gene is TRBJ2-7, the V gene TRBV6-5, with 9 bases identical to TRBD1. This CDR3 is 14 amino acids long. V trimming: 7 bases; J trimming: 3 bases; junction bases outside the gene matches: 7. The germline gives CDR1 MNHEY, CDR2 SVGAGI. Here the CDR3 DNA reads TGTGCCAGCACCTTGGGACAGGGTGGCTACGAGCAGTACTTC. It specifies CASTLGQGGYEQYF.

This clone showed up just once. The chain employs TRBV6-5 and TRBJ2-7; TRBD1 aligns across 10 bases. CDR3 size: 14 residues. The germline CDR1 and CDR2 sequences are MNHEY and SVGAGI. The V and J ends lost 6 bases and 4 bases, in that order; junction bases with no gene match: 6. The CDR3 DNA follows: TGTGCCAGCAGCTCCGGGACAGGGGAATACGAGCAGTACTTC. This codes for CASSSGTGEYEQYF.